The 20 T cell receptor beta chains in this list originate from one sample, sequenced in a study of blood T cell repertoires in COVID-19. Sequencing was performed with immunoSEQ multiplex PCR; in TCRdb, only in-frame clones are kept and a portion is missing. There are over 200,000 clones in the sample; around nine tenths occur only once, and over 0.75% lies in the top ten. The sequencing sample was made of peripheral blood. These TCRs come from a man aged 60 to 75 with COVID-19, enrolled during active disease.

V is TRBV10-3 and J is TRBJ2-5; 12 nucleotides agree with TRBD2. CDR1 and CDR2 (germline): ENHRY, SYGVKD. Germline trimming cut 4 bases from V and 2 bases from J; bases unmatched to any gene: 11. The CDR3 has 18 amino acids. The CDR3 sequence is CAISGARLAGASQETQYF. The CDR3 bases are TGTGCCATCAGTGGGGCCCGACTAGCGGGGGCCTCGCAAGAGACCCAGTACTTC.

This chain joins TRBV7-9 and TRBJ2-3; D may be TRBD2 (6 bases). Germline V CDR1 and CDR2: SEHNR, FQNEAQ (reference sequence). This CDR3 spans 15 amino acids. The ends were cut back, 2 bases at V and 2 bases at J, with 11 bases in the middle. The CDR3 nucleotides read TGTGCCAGCAGCTTATTGACTAGAAACACAGATACGCAGTATTTT. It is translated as CASSLLTRNTDTQYF.

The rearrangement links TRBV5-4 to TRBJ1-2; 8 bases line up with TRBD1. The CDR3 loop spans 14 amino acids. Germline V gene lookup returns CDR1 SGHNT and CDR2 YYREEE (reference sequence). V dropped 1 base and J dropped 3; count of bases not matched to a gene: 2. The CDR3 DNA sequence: TGTGCCAGCAGCTTGCAGGGGGCGGACTATGGCTACACCTTC. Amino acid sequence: CASSLQGADYGYTF.

CDR3 in amino acids: CASGNRGGYGYTF. DNA for the CDR3: TGTGCCAGCGGGAACAGGGGGGGCTATGGCTACACCTTC. V and J are TRBV6-5 and TRBJ1-2; 8 nucleotides match TRBD1. CDR3 length equals 13 residues. The ends lost 8 bases at V and 4 bases at J; junction bases unmatched: 6. Germline assignment: CDR1 MNHEY and CDR2 SVGAGI.

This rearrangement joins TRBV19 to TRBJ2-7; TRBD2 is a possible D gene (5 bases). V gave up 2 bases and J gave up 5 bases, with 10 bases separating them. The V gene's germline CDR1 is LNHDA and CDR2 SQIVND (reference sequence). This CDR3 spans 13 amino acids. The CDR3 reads CASSIRRNHEQYF. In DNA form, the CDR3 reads TGTGCCAGTAGTATAAGGAGGAACCACGAGCAGTACTTC.

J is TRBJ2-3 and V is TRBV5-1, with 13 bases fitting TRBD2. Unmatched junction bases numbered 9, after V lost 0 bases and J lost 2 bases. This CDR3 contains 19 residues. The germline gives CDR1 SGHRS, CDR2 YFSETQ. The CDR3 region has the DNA TGCGCCAGCAGCTTGGCCGGGACTAGCGGGGTGACTAACACAGATACGCAGTATTTT. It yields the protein CASSLAGTSGVTNTDTQYF.

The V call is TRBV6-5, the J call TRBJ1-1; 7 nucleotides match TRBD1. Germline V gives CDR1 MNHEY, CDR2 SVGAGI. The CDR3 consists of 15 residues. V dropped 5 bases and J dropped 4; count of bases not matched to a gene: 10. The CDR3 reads CASSQSQGVPTEAFF. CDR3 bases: TGTGCCAGCAGTCAATCCCAGGGGGTGCCCACTGAAGCTTTCTTT.

CDR3 loop: CASSAQGAIVYGYTF. CDR3 in DNA: TGTGCCAGCAGCGCACAGGGGGCGATTGTATATGGCTACACCTTC. The chain recombines TRBV7-2 with TRBJ1-2; 9 nucleotides agree with TRBD1. This CDR3 contains 15 residues. Germline CDR1 is SGHTA and CDR2 is FQGNSA. With 5 bases clipped from V and 5 bases from J, the junction kept 9 bases outside the gene matches.

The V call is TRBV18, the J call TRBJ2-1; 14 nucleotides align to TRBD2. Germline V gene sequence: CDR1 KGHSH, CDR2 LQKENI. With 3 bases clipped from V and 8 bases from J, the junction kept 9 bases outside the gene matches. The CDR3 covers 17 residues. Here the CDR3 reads CASSPGTSGRIPHEQFF. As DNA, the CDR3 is TGTGCCAGCTCACCCGGGACTAGCGGGAGAATCCCCCATGAGCAGTTCTTC. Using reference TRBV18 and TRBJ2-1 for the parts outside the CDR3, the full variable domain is NAGVMQNPRHLVRRRGQEARLRCSPMKGHSHVYWYRQLPEEGLKFMVYLQKENIIDESGMPKERFSAEFPKEGPSILRIQQVVRGDSAAYFCASSPGTSGRIPHEQFFGPGTRLTVL.

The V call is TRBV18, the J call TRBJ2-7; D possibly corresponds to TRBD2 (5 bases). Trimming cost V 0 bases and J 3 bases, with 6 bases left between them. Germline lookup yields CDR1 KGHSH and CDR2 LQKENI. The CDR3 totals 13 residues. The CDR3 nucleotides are TGTGCCAGCTCACCACCCGGGAACTACGAGCAGTACTTC. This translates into CASSPPGNYEQYF. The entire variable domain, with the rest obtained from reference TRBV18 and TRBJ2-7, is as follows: NAGVMQNPRHLVRRRGQEARLRCSPMKGHSHVYWYRQLPEEGLKFMVYLQKENIIDESGMPKERFSAEFPKEGPSILRIQQVVRGDSAAYFCASSPPGNYEQYFGPGTRLTVT.

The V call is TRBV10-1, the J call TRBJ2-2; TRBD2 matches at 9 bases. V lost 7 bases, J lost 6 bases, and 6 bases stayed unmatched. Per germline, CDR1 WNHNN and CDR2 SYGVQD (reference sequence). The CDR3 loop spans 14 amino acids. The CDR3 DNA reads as TGCGCCAGCAATGGACTAGCGTCCCCCGGGGAGCTGTTTTTT. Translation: CASNGLASPGELFF.

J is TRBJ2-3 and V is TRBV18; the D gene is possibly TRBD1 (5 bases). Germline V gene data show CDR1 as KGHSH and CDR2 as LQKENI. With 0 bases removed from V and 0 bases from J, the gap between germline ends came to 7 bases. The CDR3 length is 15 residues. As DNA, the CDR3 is TGTGCCAGCTCACCACCGACAGCTAGCACAGATACGCAGTATTTT. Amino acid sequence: CASSPPTASTDTQYF.

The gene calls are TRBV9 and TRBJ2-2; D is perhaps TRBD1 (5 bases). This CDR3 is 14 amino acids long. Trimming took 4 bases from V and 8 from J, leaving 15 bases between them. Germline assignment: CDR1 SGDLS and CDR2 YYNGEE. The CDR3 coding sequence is TGTGCCAGCAGCCGTCGTCCTGGGGCGGGGGAGCTGTTTTTT. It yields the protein CASSRRPGAGELFF.

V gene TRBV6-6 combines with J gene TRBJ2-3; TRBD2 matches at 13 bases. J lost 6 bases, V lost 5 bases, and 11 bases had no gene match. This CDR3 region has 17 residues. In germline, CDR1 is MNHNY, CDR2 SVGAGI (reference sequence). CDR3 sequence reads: CASSHPKGLAGRDTQYF. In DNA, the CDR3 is TGTGCCAGCAGTCATCCTAAGGGACTAGCGGGGAGGGATACGCAGTATTTT.

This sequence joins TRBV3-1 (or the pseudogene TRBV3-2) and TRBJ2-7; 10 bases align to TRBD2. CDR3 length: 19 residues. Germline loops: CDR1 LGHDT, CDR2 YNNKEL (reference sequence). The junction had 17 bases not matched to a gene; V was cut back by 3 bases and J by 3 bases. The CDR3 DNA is TGTGCCAGCAGCCAGGCCCCCTCTTCTAGCGGGGGCCCCCTCTACGAGCAGTACTTC. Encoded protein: CASSQAPSSSGGPLYEQYF.

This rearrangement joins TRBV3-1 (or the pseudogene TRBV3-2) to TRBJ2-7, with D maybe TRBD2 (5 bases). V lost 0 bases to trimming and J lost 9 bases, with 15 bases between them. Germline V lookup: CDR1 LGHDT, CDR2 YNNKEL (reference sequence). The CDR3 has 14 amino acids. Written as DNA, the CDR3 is TGTGCCAGCAGCCAAGAGCGGGCTAAGGGAATGCAGTACTTC. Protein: CASSQERAKGMQYF.

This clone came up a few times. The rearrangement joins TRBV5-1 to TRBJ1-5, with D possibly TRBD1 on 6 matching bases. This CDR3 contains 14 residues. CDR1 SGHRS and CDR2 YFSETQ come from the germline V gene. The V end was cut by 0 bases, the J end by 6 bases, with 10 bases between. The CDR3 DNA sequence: TGCGCCAGCAGCTTGGGGGACAAAAGTCAGCCCCAGCATTTT. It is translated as CASSLGDKSQPQHF.

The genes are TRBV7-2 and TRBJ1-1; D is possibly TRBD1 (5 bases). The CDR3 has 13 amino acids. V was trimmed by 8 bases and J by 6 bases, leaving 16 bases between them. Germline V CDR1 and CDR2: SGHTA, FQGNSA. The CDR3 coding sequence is TGTGCCAGCTCGACAGCCGTACCTTCTGAAGCTTTCTTT. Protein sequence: CASSTAVPSEAFF.

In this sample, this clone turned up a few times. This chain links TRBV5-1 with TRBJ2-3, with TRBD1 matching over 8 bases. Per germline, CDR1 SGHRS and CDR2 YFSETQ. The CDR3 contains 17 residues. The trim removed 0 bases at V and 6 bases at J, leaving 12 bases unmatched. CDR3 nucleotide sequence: TGCGCCAGCAGCTTGGCGGTGGCAGGGGGCGCCCCTGATACGCAGTATTTT. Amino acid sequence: CASSLAVAGGAPDTQYF.

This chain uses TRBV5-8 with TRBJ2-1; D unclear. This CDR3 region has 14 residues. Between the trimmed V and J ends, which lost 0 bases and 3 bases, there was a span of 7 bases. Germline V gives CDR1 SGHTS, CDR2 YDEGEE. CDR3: CASSLGGDYNEQFF. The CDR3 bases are TGTGCCAGCAGCTTGGGAGGAGACTACAATGAGCAGTTCTTC. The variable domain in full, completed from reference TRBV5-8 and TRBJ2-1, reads EAGVTQSPTHLIKTRGQQATLRCSPISGHTSVYWYQQALGLGLQFLLWYDEGEERNRGNFPPRFSGRQFPNYSSELNVNALELEDSALYLCASSLGGDYNEQFFGPGTRLTVL.